This TCR beta chain was sequenced during a study of control samples from healthy donors and cancer patients. The CDR3 loop spans 15 amino acids. In germline, CDR1 is SGHTA, CDR2 FQGNSA. V gave up 6 bases and J gave up 8 bases, with 19 bases separating them. Measured with immunoSEQ multiplex PCR; TCRdb has only the in-frame clones, and not every one. The sample contains roughly 100,000 clones, around 89% of which appear only once. The V and J genes are TRBV7-2 and TRBJ2-2; TRBD2 is a possible D gene (6 bases). Specimen: PBMCs. The clonotype comes from a man in his 60s with lung cancer. The CDR3 loop reads CASRKRATTKGELFF. CDR3 nucleotide sequence: TGTGCCAGCAGGAAGCGGGCCACGACGAAGGGGGAGCTGTTTTTT.